One and the same sample provided the 26 T cell receptor beta chains below, sequenced in a study of identical twins. TCRdb redid the calling of the 5' RACE reads with MiXCR, one entry per CDR3 protein. Of hundreds of thousands of distinct CDR3 sequences listed, 15% to 20% are singletons. Separately, the same data were catalogued under a study of T cells expressing NK-cell markers.

Sequenced input: PBMCs. These receptors originate from a woman under 30 in good health.

This clonotype was observed a few times. This sequence joins TRBV3-1 and TRBJ2-2; 7 positions agree with TRBD1. V shed 2 bases and J 4 bases; nucleotides not matched to a gene: 4. Germline CDR1 reads LGHDT; CDR2 reads YNNKEL (reference sequence). This CDR3 has 15 residues. CDR3 DNA: TGTGCCAGCAGCCAACTCGACAGGGCCACCGGGGAGCTGTTTTTT. The encoded protein is CASSQLDRATGELFF.

The chain has TRBV20-1 and TRBJ1-1, with a possible D match to TRBD1 (5 bases). Trimming took 4 bases from V and 2 from J, leaving 14 bases between them. Germline CDR1 and CDR2: DFQATT and SNEGSKA (reference sequence). The CDR3 runs to 14 residues. The CDR3 reads CSANHGGFNTEAFF. Written as DNA, the CDR3 is TGCAGTGCTAACCATGGGGGATTCAACACTGAAGCTTTCTTT.

The rearrangement uses TRBV6-2 or TRBV6-3 and TRBJ2-3; D perhaps matches TRBD1 (6 bases). From germline, CDR1 is MNHEY and CDR2 SVGEGT. The CDR3 spans 13 residues. The germline V and J ends were trimmed by 6 bases and 5 bases, with 12 bases remaining between them. This CDR3 reads CASRRGQLDTQYF. The CDR3, as DNA: TGTGCCAGCAGACGCGGACAGCTAGATACGCAGTATTTT.

The chain combines TRBV20-1 with TRBJ2-1; a possible D gene is TRBD2 (5 bases). V lost 4 bases, J lost 0 bases, and 7 bases lay in between. This CDR3 spans 13 amino acids. Germline assignment: CDR1 DFQATT and CDR2 SNEGSKA (reference sequence). In DNA, the CDR3 is TGCAGTGCTATGGGGAGCTCCTACAATGAGCAGTTCTTC. It encodes CSAMGSSYNEQFF.

Only a few counts were recorded for this clonotype. This chain joins TRBV12-3 or TRBV12-4 and TRBJ1-3; 7 positions agree with TRBD1. Trimming removed 2 bases from V and 2 bases from J; junction bases left unmatched: 3. The CDR3 length is 15 residues. CDR3 residues: CASSLNRGPGNTIYF. The CDR3 coding sequence is TGTGCCAGCAGTTTAAACAGGGGCCCTGGAAACACCATATATTTT.

This clonotype was picked up a small number of times. The gene calls are TRBV9 and TRBJ1-6, with 8 bases fitting TRBD1. Looked up from germline, CDR1 is SGDLS and CDR2 is YYNGEE. V lost 7 bases, J lost 10 bases, and 10 bases stayed unmatched. The CDR3 spans 14 residues. Here the CDR3 reads CASLTDRGKSPLHF. The CDR3 nucleotides are TGTGCCAGCCTTACTGACAGGGGAAAATCACCCCTCCACTTT.

The chain recombines TRBV15 with TRBJ2-1; 7 bases agree with TRBD2. From germline, CDR1 is LNHNV and CDR2 YYDKDF (reference sequence). V was pared by 3 bases and J by 4 bases, with 24 bases of the junction left unmatched. The CDR3 runs 21 residues. In DNA form, the CDR3 reads TGTGCCACCAGCAGTTCTCTTCCGACTAGCTCCGTAAGTAGTGGATACAATGAGCAGTTCTTC. Encoded protein: CATSSSLPTSSVSSGYNEQFF.

V gene TRBV7-8 combines with J gene TRBJ2-7; 7 bases map to TRBD1. Germline CDR1 reads SGHVS; CDR2 reads FQNEAQ. V was clipped by 5 bases and J by 2 bases; unmatched bases: 9. The CDR3 covers 15 residues. The CDR3 spells CASSLGTADTYEQYF. The CDR3 DNA reads as TGTGCCAGCAGCCTCGGGACAGCTGACACCTACGAGCAGTACTTC.

A few counts support this clonotype. V gene TRBV7-9 combines with J gene TRBJ2-7; D possibly corresponds to TRBD2 (5 bases). Germline V gives CDR1 SEHNR, CDR2 FQNEAQ (reference sequence). The ends were cut back, 5 bases at V and 5 bases at J, with 13 bases in the middle. The CDR3 runs to 13 residues. The CDR3: CASSIWGDDEQYF. The CDR3, as DNA: TGTGCCAGCAGCATATGGGGAGACGACGAGCAGTACTTC.

The chain carries TRBV5-1 and TRBJ1-2; tentatively, D is TRBD1 (6 bases). The CDR3 is 14 residues long. Trimming shortened V by 6 bases and J by 7 bases, and 19 bases separated the two germline ends. Germline V gives CDR1 SGHRS, CDR2 YFSETQ. This CDR3 reads CASNRQQGESGYTF. The DNA for the CDR3 is TGCGCCAGCAACCGGCAACAGGGTGAAAGTGGCTACACCTTC.

This clonotype showed up just a few times. This chain joins TRBV5-1 and TRBJ2-6, with TRBD2 as a possible D gene (5 bases). V was shortened by 5 bases and J by 3 bases, with 9 bases between the two germline ends. The CDR3 runs 14 residues. From germline, CDR1 is SGHRS and CDR2 YFSETQ. CDR3 sequence reads: CASRLSGGANVLTF. CDR3 nucleotides: TGCGCCAGCAGATTGAGCGGTGGGGCCAACGTCCTGACTTTC.

In its sample, this clonotype was seen a few times. The chain links TRBV9 to TRBJ2-5; D not certain. The CDR3 has 14 amino acids. The germline V gene encodes CDR1 SGDLS and CDR2 YYNGEE. Trimming removed 0 bases at V and 2 bases at J, with 8 bases between. The CDR3 region is CASSVATGQETQYF. The CDR3 bases are TGTGCCAGCAGCGTAGCGACCGGACAAGAGACCCAGTACTTC.

The genes are TRBV12-3 or TRBV12-4 and TRBJ2-1; D is perhaps TRBD2 (5 bases). V lost 6 bases, J lost 0 bases, and 21 bases lay in between. The CDR3 runs 18 residues. CDR3 region: CASRDSFPVSSSYNEQFF. CDR3 in DNA: TGTGCCAGCAGGGACTCCTTCCCCGTCTCAAGCTCCTACAATGAGCAGTTCTTC.

This chain connects TRBV15 to TRBJ2-7; D unclear. Germline CDR1 and CDR2: LNHNV and YYDKDF (reference sequence). The CDR3 totals 14 residues. V was trimmed by 1 base and J by 4 bases, leaving 11 bases between them. The CDR3 coding sequence is TGTGCCACCAGCAGAGTAGGGCAGGTTTACGAGCAGTACTTC. Encoded protein: CATSRVGQVYEQYF.

This sequence joins TRBV6-5 and TRBJ2-7; 8 bases line up with TRBD2. Germline V gene lookup returns CDR1 MNHEY and CDR2 SVGAGI. The trim removed 2 bases at V and 6 bases at J, leaving 6 bases unmatched. This CDR3 spans 14 amino acids. The CDR3 loop is CASSYGGRLVEQYF. DNA of the CDR3: TGTGCCAGCAGTTACGGCGGGAGGTTAGTCGAGCAGTACTTC.

CDR3 sequence reads: CASSVTDSGANVLTF. DNA of the CDR3: TGCGCCAGCAGCGTTACAGACTCTGGGGCCAACGTCCTGACTTTC. The chain recombines TRBV5-1 with TRBJ2-6, with unresolved D. In germline, CDR1 is SGHRS, CDR2 YFSETQ. The CDR3 covers 15 residues. The ends were cut back, 4 bases at V and 0 bases at J, with 8 bases in the middle.

CDR3 DNA: TGTGCCAGCAGTGTTCTAGCGGGTAACAATGAGCAGTTCTTC. Translation gives CASSVLAGNNEQFF. This chain uses TRBV6-4 with TRBJ2-1; 8 positions match TRBD2. Germline values: CDR1 MRHNA, CDR2 SNTAGT. Losses at the gene ends were 4 bases for V and 5 bases for J; bases not matched to a gene: 4. The CDR3 runs to 14 residues.

J is TRBJ2-5 and V is TRBV7-9; no firm D call. Germline V gene data show CDR1 as SEHNR and CDR2 as FQNEAQ (reference sequence). The CDR3 length is 14 residues. V lost 5 bases to trimming and J lost 0 bases, with 10 bases between them. The CDR3 loop is CASSLRAHQETQYF. CDR3 bases: TGTGCCAGCAGCCTCCGGGCCCACCAAGAGACCCAGTACTTC.

Only a few counts were recorded for this clonotype. This chain joins TRBV7-9 and TRBJ1-6; possible D gene TRBD1, 5 bases. This CDR3 has 13 amino acids. With 2 bases removed from V and 11 bases from J, the gap between germline ends came to 10 bases. Looked up from germline, CDR1 is SEHNR and CDR2 is FQNEAQ (reference sequence). This CDR3 is CASSLIDRAPLHF. In nucleotides, the CDR3 is TGTGCCAGCAGCTTAATTGACAGAGCACCCCTCCACTTT. Supplemented by reference TRBV7-9 and TRBJ1-6, the full variable domain reads DTGVSQNPRHKITKRGQNVTFRCDPISEHNRLYWYRQTLGQGPEFLTYFQNEAQLEKSRLLSDRFSAERPKGSFSTLEIQRTEQGDSAMYLCASSLIDRAPLHFGNGTRLTVT.

The genes are TRBV3-1 and TRBJ2-3; 8 nucleotides agree with TRBD1. The CDR3 sequence is 16 residues long. In germline, CDR1 is LGHDT, CDR2 YNNKEL (reference sequence). J gave up 1 base and V 5 bases, and 8 bases lay outside the gene matches. The CDR3: CASSKGQVKGTDTQYF. The CDR3 DNA sequence: TGTGCCAGCAGCAAGGGACAGGTAAAAGGCACAGATACGCAGTATTTT.

This chain links TRBV29-1 with TRBJ2-7; D gene unclear. Germline assignment: CDR1 SQVTM and CDR2 ANQGSEA. The CDR3 consists of 14 residues. V lost 1 base to trimming and J lost 1 base, with 11 bases between them. The CDR3 region has the DNA TGCAGCGTTGAAGTCCCCGAAGCTTCCTACGAGCAGTACTTC. It translates to CSVEVPEASYEQYF.

This clonotype turned up a few times. The chain combines TRBV12-3 or TRBV12-4 with TRBJ1-2; no definite D call. The CDR3 runs to 13 residues. Trimming took off 2 bases at V and 8 bases at J, with 12 bases between the two ends. The CDR3 region is CASSLLFRSGYTF. The CDR3 DNA sequence: TGTGCCAGCAGTTTACTCTTCCGGAGCGGCTACACCTTC.

There are a few counts of this clonotype. A read error may account for a junction end that differs from germline. V is TRBV20-1 and J is TRBJ2-7; TRBD2 agrees at 13 bases. Germline V gives CDR1 DFQATT, CDR2 SNEGSKA (reference sequence). There are 14 residues in the CDR3. The CDR3 coding sequence is TGCAGTGCTAGGGCGGGACTAGCGGGATACGCGCAGTACTTC. Translation: CSARAGLAGYAQYF.

This clonotype was counted a few times. The chain couples TRBV6-1 to TRBJ2-7; no clear D gene. CDR1 MNHNS and CDR2 SASEGT come from the germline V gene. The CDR3 has 14 residues. V gave up 6 bases and J gave up 1 base, with 13 bases separating them. The CDR3 spells CASRDMGRSYEQYF. CDR3 DNA sequence: TGTGCCAGCAGGGATATGGGCAGATCCTACGAGCAGTACTTC.

The DNA for the CDR3 is TGCAGTGCTAGAGATTGGGAGGCCTCAAACACTGAAGCTTTCTTT. Translating gives CSARDWEASNTEAFF. The V gene is TRBV20-1, the J gene TRBJ1-1; the D is unclear. CDR1 is DFQATT, CDR2 SNEGSKA, per germline (reference sequence). The V end was cut by 0 bases, the J end by 2 bases, with 13 bases between. The length of the CDR3 is 15 residues.

The genes are TRBV12-3 or TRBV12-4 and TRBJ2-1, with TRBD2 identical over 7 bases. The CDR3 sequence is 12 residues long. Trimming removed 5 bases from V and 7 bases from J; junction bases left unmatched: 2. The CDR3 nucleotides read TGTGCCAGCAGTGGACTAGGTAATGAGCAGTTCTTC. Translated, it gives CASSGLGNEQFF.